This TCR beta chain emerged from a study of cytomegalovirus exposure and HLA in healthy donors. Whole-study results and caveats: The study found most TCR sequences rare, yet found some public TCRs in many donors. Within the 130 or so validation repertoires, first-cohort TCR clusters tended to co-occur, according to a later analysis. Reportedly, cytomegalovirus status was diagnosed with high sensitivity and specificity.

Germline lookup yields CDR1 LGHNA and CDR2 YSLEER. The CDR3 has 15 residues. J lost 4 bases, V lost 4 bases, and 7 bases had no gene match. This clone was counted once. Antigen specificity is unknown. The data were produced by immunoSEQ multiplex PCR, yet TCRdb's version contains in-frame clones alone and is incomplete. The sample shows around 150,000 clones, about 89% of them seen only once. Input material: PBMCs. The source is a woman aged 18-29 years in good health and CMV-seropositive. The V and J genes are TRBV4-3 and TRBJ2-7; TRBD1 aligns across 10 bases. CDR3 loop: CASSRATGGVYEQYF. CDR3 bases: TGCGCCAGCAGCCGGGCGACAGGGGGCGTGTACGAGCAGTACTTC.